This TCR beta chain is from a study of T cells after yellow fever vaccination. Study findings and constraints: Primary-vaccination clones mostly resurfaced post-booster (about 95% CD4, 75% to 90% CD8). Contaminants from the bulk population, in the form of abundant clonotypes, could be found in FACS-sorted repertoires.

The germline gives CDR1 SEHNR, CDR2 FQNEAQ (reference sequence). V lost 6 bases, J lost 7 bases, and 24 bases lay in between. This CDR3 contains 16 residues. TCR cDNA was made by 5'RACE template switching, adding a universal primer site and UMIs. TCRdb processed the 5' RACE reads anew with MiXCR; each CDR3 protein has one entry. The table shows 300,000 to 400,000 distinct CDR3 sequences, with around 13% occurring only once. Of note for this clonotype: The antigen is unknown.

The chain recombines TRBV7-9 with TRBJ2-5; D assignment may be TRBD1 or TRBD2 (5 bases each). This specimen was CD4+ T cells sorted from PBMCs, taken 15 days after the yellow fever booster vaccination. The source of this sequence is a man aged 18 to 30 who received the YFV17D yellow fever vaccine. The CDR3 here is CASSGRRGSRVGTQYF. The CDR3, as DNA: TGTGCCAGCAGTGGACGAAGGGGCTCGAGGGTGGGGACCCAGTACTTC. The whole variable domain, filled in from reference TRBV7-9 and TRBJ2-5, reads DTGVSQNPRHKITKRGQNVTFRCDPISEHNRLYWYRQTLGQGPEFLTYFQNEAQLEKSRLLSDRFSAERPKGSFSTLEIQRTEQGDSAMYLCASSGRRGSRVGTQYFGPGTRLLVL.